This TCR beta chain was sequenced during a study of blood T cell repertoires in COVID-19 (TCRdb year 2020). Study-level background: Samples from collaborators originated in the United States, Italy and Spain and spanned both the acute and convalescent phases of COVID-19. The prospective study material was composed of cDNA or gDNA derived from T cells, B-cell-depleted T cells, or PBMCs. Subjects who had been exposed to COVID-19, were actively infected with it, or had recovered from it provided the deeply sampled blood TCRbeta repertoires that made up the dataset. The repertoires were released in a freely available public database intended as a resource for research on the immune response to SARS-CoV-2. Samples were obtained from the ongoing ImmuneRACE study (first 160 participants) and from 1,254 subjects provided by 6 global collaborators. The sample metadata nearly always contained a de-identified subject ID, COVID-19 status, age in years and sex. Where available, HLA class I and class II types were taken from metadata supplied by the sample provider and were not determined by assay-based typing.

About this clone itself: Its antigen remains undetermined. One base away there is no much larger clone; base qualities are not given.

The germline V gene encodes CDR1 LGHNT and CDR2 FRNRAP. V was cut back by 2 bases and J by 12 bases, leaving a gap of 23 bases between them. The cysteine opens and the phenylalanine closes a CDR3 of 16 amino acids. Of all the DNA, just the CDR3 is kept, 48 bases in frame from base 1. The collaborating institutions used their own protocols to collect whole blood in K2EDTA tubes. For TCRbeta analysis, collaborator samples were shipped as frozen whole blood, as isolated PBMCs, or as DNA extracted from either sample type. Overall study results and their limits: The amount of clinical and demographic metadata varied by source and participant and was provided uncurated.

TCRbeta CDR3 regions were amplified from genomic DNA using the immunoSEQ Assay, a bias-controlled multiplex PCR. For the original study's pipeline: The number of nucleated cells in each sample was estimated by amplification of reference gene primers within the assay. Sequence reads were collapsed and filtered to measure the absolute abundance of every unique TCRbeta CDR3 rearrangement. For each sample, productive Simpson clonality was calculated as the square root of Simpson's diversity index across productive rearrangements. TCRdb took over this immuneACCESS table, retaining in-frame rearrangements with V and J assigned. Such tables are incomplete; in checked studies, under half of the missing clones stem from an unresolved V gene, and the remainder is unexplained. V, J and clone size are taken as reported in that table, and D and trimming were inferred from the DNA itself. This sample is represented by around 310,000 clones; about 91% of them were singletons. About an eighth of the sample rests with the top ten.

Material: peripheral blood. The chain uses TRBV12-5 and TRBJ2-1; D gene: possibly TRBD2, on 6 matching bases. This sequence was found in a woman aged 55 to 70 with acute or convalescent COVID-19. The nucleotides read TGTGCTAGTGGTTTGACATCCCTGCGGGACCCCAGGCGGCAGTTCTTC. This translates into CASGLTSLRDPRRQFF.